This T cell receptor beta chain comes out of a study of blood T cell repertoires in COVID-19. V gave up 6 bases and J gave up 2 bases, with 10 bases separating them. CDR3 size: 13 residues. Germline lookup yields CDR1 LNHDA and CDR2 SQIVND (reference sequence). In the original analysis: Using reference gene primer amplification, nucleated cell counts were estimated. Profiling relied on immunoSEQ multiplex PCR, and the TCRdb table lists in-frame clones only, not all of them. V and J calls and clone size are given by that table; D and trimming were obtained from the DNA. Of roughly 250,000 clones listed, approximately 84% were seen once; the top ten hold approximately 9%.

The sample comprised peripheral blood. The chain joins TRBV19 to TRBJ1-2, with D unresolved. The source is a human donor in a cohort sampled during active COVID-19. CDR3 sequence: CASRSRNNYGYTF. In DNA, the CDR3 is TGTGCCAGTAGGTCCAGGAACAACTATGGCTACACCTTC. The whole variable domain, remainder taken from reference TRBV19 and TRBJ1-2, is DGGITQSPKYLFRKEGQNVTLSCEQNLNHDAMYWYRQDPGQGLRLIYYSQIVNDFQKGDIAEGYSVSREKKESFPLTVTSAQKNPTAFYLCASRSRNNYGYTFGSGTRLTVV.